Listed below are T cell receptor beta chains from one sample, sequenced in a study of blood T cell repertoires in COVID-19. Using immunoSEQ multiplex PCR, the repertoire was profiled, and TCRdb retains in-frame clones only, with some absent. The profile shows approximately 150,000 clones, roughly 82% of them singletons. The sequencing input was peripheral blood. The receptors derive from a woman aged 65 to 85 with acute or convalescent COVID-19. Each CDR3 is given with its conserved first and last residue. D genes are given only for firm matches. Expanded clones are given a class, and other clones once, few, many or no size at all.

v_gene,d_gene,j_gene,abundance,CDR3nt,CDR3aa
TRBV28,-,TRBJ2-7,-,TGTGCCAGCAGTTTAGGGGTAGCGAGCGAGCAGTACTTC,CASSLGVASEQYF
TRBV6-5,TRBD1,TRBJ1-2,-,TGTGCCAGCAGTTACTCGGGGACAGGGGGCCAAGGCTACACCTTC,CASSYSGTGGQGYTF
TRBV19,TRBD2,TRBJ2-7,-,TGTGCCAGTAGTATGGGACTAGTCTACGAGCAGTACTTC,CASSMGLVYEQYF
TRBV6-2/TRBV6-3,-,TRBJ2-3,-,TGTGCCAGCCGCCCCACGAGGCCAGATACGCAGTATTTT,CASRPTRPDTQYF
TRBV4-2,-,TRBJ2-3,-,TGTGCCAGCAGCCAGTCCGGGACTCCTACAGATACGCAGTATTTT,CASSQSGTPTDTQYF
TRBV6-5,TRBD1,TRBJ1-6,few,TGTGCCAGCAAGGGGACAGGGGGTAATTCACCCCTCCACTTT,CASKGTGGNSPLHF
TRBV10-2,-,TRBJ1-1,-,TGCGCCAGCAGTACAACGTCAGGATTAACTGAAGCTTTCTTT,CASSTTSGLTEAFF
TRBV24-1,TRBD1,TRBJ1-5,-,TGTGCCACCAGTGACCACACAGGGGGCTGGAATCAGCCCCAGCATTTT,CATSDHTGGWNQPQHF
TRBV6-1,-,TRBJ2-3,-,TGTGCCAGCAGTGAACAGTCAGGGAGCACAGATACGCAGTATTTT,CASSEQSGSTDTQYF
TRBV7-2,-,TRBJ1-3,few,TGTGCCAGCAGCTTAATACCGGACAGAAAAGTGAACACCATATATTTT,CASSLIPDRKVNTIYF
TRBV15,-,TRBJ1-5,-,TGTGCCACCAGCAGAGATGTAGGGGGGGGTCAGCCCCAGCATTTT,CATSRDVGGGQPQHF
TRBV7-2,-,TRBJ1-3,-,TGTGCCAGCAGCTTAGGGACAAGCTCTGGAAACACCATATATTTT,CASSLGTSSGNTIYF
TRBV5-5,-,TRBJ1-1,many,TGTGCCAGCAGCTTGGATGGCAGGGTTGGAGCTTTCTTT,CASSLDGRVGAFF
TRBV4-1,-,TRBJ2-5,-,TGCGCCAGCAGCCAAAAACGAGACAGTGCAAAATTGGAGACCCAGTACTTC,CASSQKRDSAKLETQYF
TRBV19,-,TRBJ2-2,once,TGTGCCAGTAGTATAAACCGAAACAGGGCCTCGAACACCGGGGAGCTGTTTTTT,CASSINRNRASNTGELFF
TRBV9,-,TRBJ2-7,-,TGTGCCAGCAGCTTCTCACAGAGCTCCTACGAGCAGTACTTC,CASSFSQSSYEQYF
TRBV20-1,TRBD1,TRBJ2-7,-,TGCAGTGCTAGTTACGGACAGGGGCCTAATGAGCAGTACTTC,CSASYGQGPNEQYF
TRBV24-1,-,TRBJ2-5,many,TGTGCCACCAGTGATTTCGGAGGAGGAGGGGATGAGACCCAGTACTTC,CATSDFGGGGDETQYF
TRBV9,TRBD2,TRBJ2-3,-,TGTGCCAGCAGCTCTCGCCCCGGGGGGGATACGCAGTATTTT,CASSSRPGGDTQYF
TRBV6-5,-,TRBJ1-2,-,TGTGCCAGCAGTTACCGCGCTAGCTCATGGAACTATGGCTACACCTTC,CASSYRASSWNYGYTF
TRBV9,-,TRBJ1-1,-,TGTGCCAGCAGCGTAGAGGGGGAAAACACTGAAGCTTTCTTT,CASSVEGENTEAFF
TRBV19,-,TRBJ2-1,few,TGTGCCAGTAGTATTAGTACAGGGAGGGACAATGAGCAGTTCTTC,CASSISTGRDNEQFF
TRBV10-3,-,TRBJ2-7,-,TGTGCCATCAGGTCCCCCAGAGAAGGGGGCTACGAGCAGTACTTC,CAIRSPREGGYEQYF
TRBV28,TRBD2,TRBJ2-1,-,TGTGCCAGCAGAATATTAGCGGGAGGGCCCAATGAGCAGTTCTTC,CASRILAGGPNEQFF
TRBV5-1,TRBD1,TRBJ1-4,-,TGCGCCAGCAGTCCGACAGGGATTAATGAAAAACTGTTTTTT,CASSPTGINEKLFF
TRBV11-3,-,TRBJ2-2,-,TGTGCCAGCAGCTTAGAAACCCGATTGACTGTCGACCACACCGGGGAGCTGTTTTTT,CASSLETRLTVDHTGELFF
TRBV7-7,TRBD1,TRBJ2-7,-,TGTGCTAGCAGCCCGGACAGGAATCGCGAGCAGTACTTC,CASSPDRNREQYF
TRBV12-3/TRBV12-4,-,TRBJ2-7,-,TGTGCCAGCAGTTTAAGGGGCTCCTACGAGCAGTACTTC,CASSLRGSYEQYF
TRBV27,TRBD1,TRBJ2-2,-,TGTGCCAGCAGTTACGACAGGGGCTACGGGGAGCTGTTTTTT,CASSYDRGYGELFF
TRBV7-2,-,TRBJ2-5,-,TGTGCCAGCAGCTTAGTCGGTACGGGAGCCCTTGAGACCCAGTACTTC,CASSLVGTGALETQYF
TRBV15,TRBD1,TRBJ1-5,-,TGTGCCACCAGCAGCCCCCCGGGACAGGGGCTCCATCAGCCCCAGCATTTT,CATSSPPGQGLHQPQHF
TRBV28,TRBD1,TRBJ1-2,few,TGTGCCAGCAGTCCTCGAGGACAGGGAGGTGCCGGCTACACCTTC,CASSPRGQGGAGYTF
TRBV28,-,TRBJ1-1,-,TGTGCCAGCAGTAACTGGAGTCAGAAGAACACTGAAGCTTTCTTT,CASSNWSQKNTEAFF
TRBV28,-,TRBJ2-1,once,TGTGCCAGCAGCAAACAGGGACTACAGGGTTATGAGCAGTTCTTC,CASSKQGLQGYEQFF
TRBV19,-,TRBJ1-2,-,TGTGCCAGTAGTATAGACAGGGAATGGAACTATGGCTACACCTTC,CASSIDREWNYGYTF
TRBV6-1,TRBD2,TRBJ2-1,-,TGTGCCAGCAGTGAACCGGAAGCGGGACCGCAGTTCTTC,CASSEPEAGPQFF
TRBV5-4,TRBD1,TRBJ1-6,-,TGTGCCAGCAGCTCTGGACAGGGGGGAAATTCACCCCTCCACTTT,CASSSGQGGNSPLHF
TRBV7-3,-,TRBJ2-7,-,TGTGCCAGCAGCCTGCCTATAAGCGAGCAGTACTTC,CASSLPISEQYF
TRBV1,-,TRBJ1-5,few,TGCACCAGCAGCCGCAACCCCAGAAGGACAGGGGACCAGCCCCAGCATTTT,CTSSRNPRRTGDQPQHF
TRBV30,-,TRBJ1-6,-,TGTGCCTGGAGTAAGGAACGGGATTCACCCCTCCACTTT,CAWSKERDSPLHF
TRBV28,-,TRBJ1-5,-,TGTGCCAGCAGATCGGGCAATCAGCCCCAGCATTTT,CASRSGNQPQHF
TRBV2,TRBD2,TRBJ2-1,-,TGTGCCAGCAGTGAAGCGCTAGCGGTGGGCAATGAGCAGTTCTTC,CASSEALAVGNEQFF
TRBV5-3,TRBD1,TRBJ1-3,once,TGTGCCAGAAGCTTCAAAGGACAGGTTGGAAACACCATATATTTT,CARSFKGQVGNTIYF
TRBV24-1,TRBD1,TRBJ1-1,-,TGTGCCACCCGGGGACAGGGGGTCACTGAAGCTTTCTTT,CATRGQGVTEAFF